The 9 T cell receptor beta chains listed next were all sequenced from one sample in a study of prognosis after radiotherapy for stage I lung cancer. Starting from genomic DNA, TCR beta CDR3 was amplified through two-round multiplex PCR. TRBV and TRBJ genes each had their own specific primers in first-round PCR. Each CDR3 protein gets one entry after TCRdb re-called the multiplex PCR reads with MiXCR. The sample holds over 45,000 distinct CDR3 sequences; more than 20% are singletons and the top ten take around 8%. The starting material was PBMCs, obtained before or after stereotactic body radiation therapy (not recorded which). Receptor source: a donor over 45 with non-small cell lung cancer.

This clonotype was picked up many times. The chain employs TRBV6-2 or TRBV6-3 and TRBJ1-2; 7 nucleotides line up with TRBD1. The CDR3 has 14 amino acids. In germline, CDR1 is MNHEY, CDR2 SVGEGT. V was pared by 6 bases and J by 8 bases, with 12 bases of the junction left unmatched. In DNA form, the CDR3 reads TGTGCCAGCAGCTTGACAGGGCTGGGTGCCGGCTACACCTTC. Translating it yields CASSLTGLGAGYTF.

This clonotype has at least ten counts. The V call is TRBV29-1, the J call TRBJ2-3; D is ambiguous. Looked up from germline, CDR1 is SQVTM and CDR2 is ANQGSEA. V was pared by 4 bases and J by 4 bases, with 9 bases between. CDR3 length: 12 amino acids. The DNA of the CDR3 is TGCAGCGTTGGTACAGCTTCAGATACGCAGTATTTT. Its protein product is CSVGTASDTQYF.

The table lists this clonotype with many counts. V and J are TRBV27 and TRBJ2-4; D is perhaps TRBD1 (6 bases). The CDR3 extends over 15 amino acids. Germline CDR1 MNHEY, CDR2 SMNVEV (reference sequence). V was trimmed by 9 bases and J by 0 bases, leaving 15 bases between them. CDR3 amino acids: CASTASGVAKNIQYF. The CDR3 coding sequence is TGTGCCAGTACTGCCTCAGGGGTAGCCAAAAACATTCAGTACTTC.

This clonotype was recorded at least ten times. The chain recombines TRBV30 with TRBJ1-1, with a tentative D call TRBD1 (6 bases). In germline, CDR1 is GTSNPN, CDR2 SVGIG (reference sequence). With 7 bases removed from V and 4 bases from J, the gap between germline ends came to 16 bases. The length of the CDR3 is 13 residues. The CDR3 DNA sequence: TGTGCCTATTCGGGACAAAGAGGCACTGAAGCTTTCTTT. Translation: CAYSGQRGTEAFF.

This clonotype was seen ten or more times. CDR3 DNA sequence: TGTGCCAGTGAACGTGGGGCGACCTATGGCTACACCTTC. Its translation: CASERGATYGYTF. This chain joins TRBV19 and TRBJ1-2; TRBD1 might be the D (5 bases). Germline-derived CDR1 and CDR2 are LNHDA and SQIVND (reference sequence). Trimming removed 8 bases from V and 4 bases from J, with 14 bases in between. The CDR3 is 13 amino acids.

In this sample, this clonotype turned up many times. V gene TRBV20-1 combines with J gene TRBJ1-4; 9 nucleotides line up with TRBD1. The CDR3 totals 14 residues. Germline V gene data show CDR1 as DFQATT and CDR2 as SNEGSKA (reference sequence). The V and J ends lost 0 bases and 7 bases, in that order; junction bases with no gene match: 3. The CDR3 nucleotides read TGCAGTGCTAGAGAGACAGGGGGTGGTGAAAAACTGTTTTTT. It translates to CSARETGGGEKLFF.

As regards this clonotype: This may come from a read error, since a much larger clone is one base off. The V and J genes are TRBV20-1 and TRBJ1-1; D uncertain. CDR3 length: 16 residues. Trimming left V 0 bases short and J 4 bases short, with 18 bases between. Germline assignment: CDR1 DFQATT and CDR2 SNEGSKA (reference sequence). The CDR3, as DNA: TGCAGTGCTAGAGATTTGGCAGACGGAAGGAGCACTGAAGCTTTCTTT. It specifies CSARDLADGRSTEAFF.

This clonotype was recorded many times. DNA for the CDR3: TGCAGTGTTATTCCGCAGACTAGCGGGGGGTCTTTCGATGAGCAGTTCTTC. Translation gives CSVIPQTSGGSFDEQFF. The chain combines TRBV20-1 with TRBJ2-1; 13 bases are shared with TRBD2. CDR3 length: 17 residues. The trim removed 7 bases at V and 8 bases at J, leaving 17 bases unmatched. The germline CDR1 and CDR2 sequences are DFQATT and SNEGSKA (reference sequence).

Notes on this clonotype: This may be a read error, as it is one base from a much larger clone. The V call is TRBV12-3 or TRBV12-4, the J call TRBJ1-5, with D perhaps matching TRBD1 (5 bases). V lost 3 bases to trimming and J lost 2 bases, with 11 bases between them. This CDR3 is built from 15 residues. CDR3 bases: TGTGCCAGCAGTTTCCCAGGGATTGGCAATCAGCCCCAGCATTTT. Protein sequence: CASSFPGIGNQPQHF.